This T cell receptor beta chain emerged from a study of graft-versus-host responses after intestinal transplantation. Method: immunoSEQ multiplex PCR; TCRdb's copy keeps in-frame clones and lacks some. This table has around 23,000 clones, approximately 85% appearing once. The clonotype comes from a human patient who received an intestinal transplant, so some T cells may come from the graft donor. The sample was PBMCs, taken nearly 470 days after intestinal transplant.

The CDR3 region is CASRPRGPGTEAFF. The CDR3 DNA follows: TGTGCCAGCAGACCCAGGGGGCCGGGAACTGAAGCTTTCTTT. The chain combines TRBV6-6 with TRBJ1-1; TRBD1 matches at 8 bases. Germline V gives CDR1 MNHNY, CDR2 SVGAGI (reference sequence). The CDR3 has 14 residues. The V and J ends lost 6 bases and 5 bases, in that order; junction bases with no gene match: 8.